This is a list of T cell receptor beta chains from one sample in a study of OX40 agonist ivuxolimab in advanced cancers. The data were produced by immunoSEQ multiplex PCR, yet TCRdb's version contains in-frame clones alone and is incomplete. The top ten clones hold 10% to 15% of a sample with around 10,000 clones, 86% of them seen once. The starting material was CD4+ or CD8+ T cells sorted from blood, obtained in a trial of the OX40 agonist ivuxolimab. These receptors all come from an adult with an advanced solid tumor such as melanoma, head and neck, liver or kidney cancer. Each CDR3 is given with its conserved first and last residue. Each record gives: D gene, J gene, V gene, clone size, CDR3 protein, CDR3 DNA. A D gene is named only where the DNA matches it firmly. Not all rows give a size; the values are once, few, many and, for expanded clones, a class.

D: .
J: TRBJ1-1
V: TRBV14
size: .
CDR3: CASSQETGPLMNTEAFF
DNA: TGTGCCAGCAGCCAAGAAACAGGGCCTCTGATGAACACTGAAGCTTTCTTT

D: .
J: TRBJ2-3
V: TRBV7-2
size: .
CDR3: CASSQTYGTDTQYF
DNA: TGTGCCAGCAGCCAGACATATGGCACAGATACGCAGTATTTT

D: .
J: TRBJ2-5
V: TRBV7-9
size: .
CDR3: CASSPPGEETQYF
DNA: TGTGCCAGCAGCCCCCCAGGGGAAGAGACCCAGTACTTC

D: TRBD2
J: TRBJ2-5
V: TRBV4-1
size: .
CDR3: CASSQTSGGAETQYF
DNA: TGCGCCAGCAGCCAAACTAGCGGGGGGGCTGAGACCCAGTACTTC

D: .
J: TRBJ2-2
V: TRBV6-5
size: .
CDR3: CASSYANTGELFF
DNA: TGTGCCAGCAGTTATGCGAACACCGGGGAGCTGTTTTTT

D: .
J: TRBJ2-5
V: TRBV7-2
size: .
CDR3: CASSLAWRVGAQETQYF
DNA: TGTGCCAGCAGCTTAGCTTGGCGGGTGGGGGCCCAAGAGACCCAGTACTTC

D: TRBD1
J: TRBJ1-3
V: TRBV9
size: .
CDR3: CASSVQGALGNTIYF
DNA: TGCGCCAGCAGCGTCCAGGGGGCCCTGGGAAACACCATATATTTT

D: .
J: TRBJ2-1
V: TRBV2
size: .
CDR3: CASSEVGGPDNEQFF
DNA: TGTGCCAGCAGTGAAGTCGGGGGGCCGGACAATGAGCAGTTCTTC

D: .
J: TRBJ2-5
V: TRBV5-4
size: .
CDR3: CASSEQDETQYF
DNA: TGTGCCAGCAGCGAACAGGACGAGACCCAGTACTTC

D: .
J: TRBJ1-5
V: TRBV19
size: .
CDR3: CASSRDPGAGQPQHF
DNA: TGTGCCAGTAGTCGAGACCCTGGCGCCGGGCAGCCCCAGCATTTT

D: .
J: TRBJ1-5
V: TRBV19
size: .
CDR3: CASSSGTRGNQPQHF
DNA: TGTGCCAGTAGTTCCGGAACACGAGGCAATCAGCCCCAGCATTTT

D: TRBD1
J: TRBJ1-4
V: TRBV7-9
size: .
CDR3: CASSETRQGGEKLFF
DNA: TGTGCCAGCAGCGAGACCCGACAGGGGGGCGAAAAACTGTTTTTT

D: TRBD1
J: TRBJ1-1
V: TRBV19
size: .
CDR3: CASSIQGGKTEAFF
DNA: TGTGCCAGTAGTATACAGGGGGGAAAGACTGAAGCTTTCTTT

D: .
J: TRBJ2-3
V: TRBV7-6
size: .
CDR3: CASSPRPGGIQPRTDTQYF
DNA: TGTGCCAGCAGCCCGCGACCTGGGGGAATCCAGCCTCGCACAGATACGCAGTATTTT

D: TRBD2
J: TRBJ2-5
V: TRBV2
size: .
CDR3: CASSGRTSGDRETQYF
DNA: TGTGCCAGCAGTGGCAGGACTAGCGGGGATAGGGAGACCCAGTACTTC

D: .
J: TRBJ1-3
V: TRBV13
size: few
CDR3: CASSSYRDGNTIYF
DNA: TGTGCCAGCAGCTCCTACAGGGATGGGAACACCATATATTTT

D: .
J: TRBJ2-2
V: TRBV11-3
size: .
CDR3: CASSSYRATGELFF
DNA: TGTGCCAGCAGCTCCTACCGGGCCACCGGGGAGCTGTTTTTT

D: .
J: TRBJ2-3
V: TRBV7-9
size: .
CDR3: CASSEGPGTQYF
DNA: TGTGCCAGCAGCGAAGGTCCAGGGACGCAGTATTTT

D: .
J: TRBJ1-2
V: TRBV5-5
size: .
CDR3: CASSVLYDSYGYTF
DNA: TGTGCCAGCAGCGTACTATACGATAGCTATGGCTACACCTTC

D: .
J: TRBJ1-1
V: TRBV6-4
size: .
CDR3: CASSDGEGGTEAFF
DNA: TGTGCCAGCAGTGACGGGGAGGGGGGGACTGAAGCTTTCTTT

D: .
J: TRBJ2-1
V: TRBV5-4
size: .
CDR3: CASSLPESDEQFF
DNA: TGTGCCAGCAGCTTGCCAGAGAGCGATGAGCAGTTCTTC

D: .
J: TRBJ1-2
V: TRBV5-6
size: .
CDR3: CASSQGAGYTF
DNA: TGTGCCAGCAGCCAGGGAGCTGGCTACACCTTC

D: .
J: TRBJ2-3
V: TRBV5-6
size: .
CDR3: CASSLAGGTAGNSTDTQYF
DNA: TGTGCCAGCAGCTTGGCCGGGGGCACGGCGGGAAATAGCACAGATACGCAGTATTTT

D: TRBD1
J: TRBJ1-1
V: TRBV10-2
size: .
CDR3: CASSERDRGLNTEAFF
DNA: TGCGCCAGCAGTGAGAGGGACAGGGGGCTCAACACTGAAGCTTTCTTT

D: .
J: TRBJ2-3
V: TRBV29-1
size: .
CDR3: CSCKGSTDTQYF
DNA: TGCAGCTGTAAGGGGAGCACAGATACGCAGTATTTT

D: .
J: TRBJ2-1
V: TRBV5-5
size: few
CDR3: CASSLGASNWNEQFF
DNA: TGTGCCAGCAGCTTGGGGGCTAGCAACTGGAATGAGCAGTTCTTC

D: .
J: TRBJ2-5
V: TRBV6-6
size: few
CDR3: CASSAWGLAEETQYF
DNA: TGTGCCAGCAGTGCATGGGGTCTAGCCGAAGAGACCCAGTACTTC

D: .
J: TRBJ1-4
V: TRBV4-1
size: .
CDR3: CASSLAGFTNEKLFF
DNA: TGCGCCAGCAGCCTCGCGGGTTTCACTAATGAAAAACTGTTTTTT

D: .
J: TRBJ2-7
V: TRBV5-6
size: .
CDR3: CASSLGLAKYEQYF
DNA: TGTGCCAGCAGCTTGGGGCTAGCTAAATACGAGCAGTACTTC

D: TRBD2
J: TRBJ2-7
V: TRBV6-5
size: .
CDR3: CASSGLAGGPNEQYF
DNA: TGTGCCAGCAGTGGACTAGCGGGGGGGCCTAACGAGCAGTACTTC

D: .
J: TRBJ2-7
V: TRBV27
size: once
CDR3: CASSPTGTTYEQYF
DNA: TGTGCCAGCAGTCCTACAGGAACCACCTACGAGCAGTACTTC

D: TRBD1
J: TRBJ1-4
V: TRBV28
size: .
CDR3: CASSRDRVTEKLFF
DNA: TGTGCCAGCAGTCGGGACAGGGTTACTGAAAAACTGTTTTTT

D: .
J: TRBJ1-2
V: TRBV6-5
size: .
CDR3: CASSAEGSPNYGYTF
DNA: TGTGCCAGCAGTGCAGAGGGGTCCCCTAACTATGGCTACACCTTC

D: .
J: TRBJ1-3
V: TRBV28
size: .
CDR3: CASSLGGRDSGNTIYF
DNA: TGTGCCAGCAGTCTGGGGGGTCGGGACTCTGGAAACACCATATATTTT

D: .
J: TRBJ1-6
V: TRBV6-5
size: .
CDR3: CASSYGGKSPLHF
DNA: TGTGCCAGCAGTTATGGCGGGAAATCACCCCTCCACTTT

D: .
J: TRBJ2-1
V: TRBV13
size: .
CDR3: CAAGSNEQFF
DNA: TGTGCCGCGGGGTCCAATGAGCAGTTCTTC

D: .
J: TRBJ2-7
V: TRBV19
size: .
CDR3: CASSIGNRIRYEQYF
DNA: TGTGCCAGTAGTATCGGCAACCGAATCCGCTACGAGCAGTACTTC